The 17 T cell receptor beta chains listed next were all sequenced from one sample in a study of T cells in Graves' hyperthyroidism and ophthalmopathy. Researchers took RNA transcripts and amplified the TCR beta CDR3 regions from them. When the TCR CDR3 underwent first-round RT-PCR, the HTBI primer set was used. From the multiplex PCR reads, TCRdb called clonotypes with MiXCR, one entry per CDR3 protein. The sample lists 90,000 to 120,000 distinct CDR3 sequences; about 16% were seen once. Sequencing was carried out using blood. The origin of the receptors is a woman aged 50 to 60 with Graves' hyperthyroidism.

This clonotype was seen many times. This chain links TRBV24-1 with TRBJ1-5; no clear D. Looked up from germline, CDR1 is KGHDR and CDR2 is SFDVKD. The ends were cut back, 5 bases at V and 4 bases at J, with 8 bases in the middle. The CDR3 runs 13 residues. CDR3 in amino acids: CATSGRWNQPQHF. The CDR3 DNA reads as TGTGCCACCAGTGGGAGGTGGAATCAGCCCCAGCATTTT.

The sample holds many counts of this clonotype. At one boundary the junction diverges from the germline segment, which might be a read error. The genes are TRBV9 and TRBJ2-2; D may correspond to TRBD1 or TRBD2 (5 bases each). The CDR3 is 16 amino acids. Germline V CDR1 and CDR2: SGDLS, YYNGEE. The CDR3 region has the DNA TGTGCCAGCAGCGCCCGCTCCGGGACGAAGACCGGGGAGCTGTTTTTT. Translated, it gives CASSARSGTKTGELFF.

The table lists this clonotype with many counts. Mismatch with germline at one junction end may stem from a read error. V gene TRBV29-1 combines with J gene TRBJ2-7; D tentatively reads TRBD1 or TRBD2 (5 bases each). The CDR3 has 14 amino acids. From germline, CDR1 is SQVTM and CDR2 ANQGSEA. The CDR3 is CSVELGEISHEQYF. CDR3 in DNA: TGCAGCGTTGAATTGGGGGAGATCTCCCACGAGCAGTACTTC.

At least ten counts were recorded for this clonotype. The CDR3 nucleotides read TGTGCCATCAGTGACTGGAGCTCTGGAAACACCATATATTTT. The encoded protein is CAISDWSSGNTIYF. This chain links TRBV10-3 with TRBJ1-3; D is unresolved. The CDR3 spans 14 residues. The V and J ends lost 3 bases and 0 bases respectively, with 6 bases between them. CDR1 is ENHRY, CDR2 SYGVKD, per germline.

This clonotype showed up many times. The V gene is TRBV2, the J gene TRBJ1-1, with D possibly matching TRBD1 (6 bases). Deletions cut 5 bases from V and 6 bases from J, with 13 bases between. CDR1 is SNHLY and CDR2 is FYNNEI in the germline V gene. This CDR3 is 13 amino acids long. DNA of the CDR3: TGTGCCAGCAGTCGGAAGGGGGGCCCTGAAGCTTTCTTT. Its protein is CASSRKGGPEAFF.

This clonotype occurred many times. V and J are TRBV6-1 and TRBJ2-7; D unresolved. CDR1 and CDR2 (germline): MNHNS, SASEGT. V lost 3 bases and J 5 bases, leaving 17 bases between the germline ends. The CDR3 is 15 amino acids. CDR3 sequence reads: CASSDPGLPPHEQYF. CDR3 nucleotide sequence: TGTGCCAGCAGTGACCCGGGTCTCCCACCCCACGAGCAGTACTTC.

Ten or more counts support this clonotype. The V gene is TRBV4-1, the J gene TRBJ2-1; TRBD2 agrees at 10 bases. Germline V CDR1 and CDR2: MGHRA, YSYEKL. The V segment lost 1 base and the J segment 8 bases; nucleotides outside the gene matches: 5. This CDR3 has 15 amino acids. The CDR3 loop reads CASSQGLAGVHEQFF. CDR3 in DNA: TGCGCCAGCAGCCAAGGCCTAGCGGGAGTGCATGAGCAGTTCTTC.

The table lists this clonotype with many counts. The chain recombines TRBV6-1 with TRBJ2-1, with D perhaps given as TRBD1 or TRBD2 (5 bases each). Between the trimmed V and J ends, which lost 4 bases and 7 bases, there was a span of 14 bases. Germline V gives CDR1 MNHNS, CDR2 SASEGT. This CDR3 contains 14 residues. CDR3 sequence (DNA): TGTGCCAGCAGTGTTGGGACGACGTTAAATGAGCAGTTCTTC. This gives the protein CASSVGTTLNEQFF.

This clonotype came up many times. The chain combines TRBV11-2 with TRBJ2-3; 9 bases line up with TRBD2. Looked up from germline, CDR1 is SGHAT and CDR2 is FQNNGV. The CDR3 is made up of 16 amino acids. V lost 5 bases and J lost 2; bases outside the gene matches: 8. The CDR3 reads CASSRQTSGVTDTQYF. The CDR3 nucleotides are TGTGCCAGCAGCCGACAGACTAGCGGAGTCACAGATACGCAGTATTTT.

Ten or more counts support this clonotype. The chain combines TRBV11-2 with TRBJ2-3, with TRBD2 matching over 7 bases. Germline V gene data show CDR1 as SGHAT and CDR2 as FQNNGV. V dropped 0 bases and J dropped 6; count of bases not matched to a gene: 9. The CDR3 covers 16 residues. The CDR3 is CASSLDPGRAGDTQYF. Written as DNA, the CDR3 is TGTGCCAGCAGCTTAGATCCCGGGAGAGCGGGGGATACGCAGTATTTT.

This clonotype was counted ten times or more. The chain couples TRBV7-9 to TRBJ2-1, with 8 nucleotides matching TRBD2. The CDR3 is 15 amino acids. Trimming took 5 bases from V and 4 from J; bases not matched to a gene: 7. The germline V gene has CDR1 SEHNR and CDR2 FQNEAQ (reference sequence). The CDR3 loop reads CASSDTSGPYNEQFF. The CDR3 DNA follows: TGTGCCAGCAGCGATACTAGCGGCCCATACAATGAGCAGTTCTTC.

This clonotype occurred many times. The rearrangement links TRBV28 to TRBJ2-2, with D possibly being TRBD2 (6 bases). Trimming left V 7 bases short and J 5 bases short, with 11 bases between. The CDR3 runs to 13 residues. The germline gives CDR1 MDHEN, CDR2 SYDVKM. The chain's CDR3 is CASMEGRTGELFF. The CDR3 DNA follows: TGTGCCAGCATGGAGGGTCGGACCGGGGAGCTGTTTTTT.

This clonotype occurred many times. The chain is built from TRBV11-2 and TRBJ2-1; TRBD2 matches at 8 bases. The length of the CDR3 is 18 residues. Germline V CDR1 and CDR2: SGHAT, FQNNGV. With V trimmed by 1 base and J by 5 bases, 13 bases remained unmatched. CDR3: CASSLVLSTSATHNEQFF. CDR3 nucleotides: TGTGCCAGCAGCTTAGTCCTCTCGACTAGCGCGACACACAATGAGCAGTTCTTC.

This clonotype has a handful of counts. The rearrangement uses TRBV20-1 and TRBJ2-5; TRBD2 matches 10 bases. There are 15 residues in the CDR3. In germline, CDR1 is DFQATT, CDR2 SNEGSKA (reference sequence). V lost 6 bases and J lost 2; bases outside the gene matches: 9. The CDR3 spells CSAPFLAGEQETQYF. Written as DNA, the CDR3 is TGCAGTGCCCCCTTTCTAGCGGGAGAGCAAGAGACCCAGTACTTC.

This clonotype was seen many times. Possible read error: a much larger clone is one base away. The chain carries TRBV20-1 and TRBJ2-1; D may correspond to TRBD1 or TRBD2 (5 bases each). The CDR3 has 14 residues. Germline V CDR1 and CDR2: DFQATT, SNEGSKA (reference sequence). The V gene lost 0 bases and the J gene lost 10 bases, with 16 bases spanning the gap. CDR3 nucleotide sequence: TGCAGTGCTAGAGAATGGGGGAGAAGCGGCGAGCAGTTCTTC. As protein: CSAREWGRSGEQFF.

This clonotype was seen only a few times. The DNA of the CDR3 is TGTGCCAGCAGTAGCGAGCTGTACAATGAGCAGTTCTTC. This codes for CASSSELYNEQFF. The chain has TRBV2 and TRBJ2-1; D is uncertain. CDR1 is SNHLY and CDR2 is FYNNEI in the germline V gene. The CDR3 consists of 13 residues. V was clipped by 5 bases and J by 4 bases, with 9 bases between them.

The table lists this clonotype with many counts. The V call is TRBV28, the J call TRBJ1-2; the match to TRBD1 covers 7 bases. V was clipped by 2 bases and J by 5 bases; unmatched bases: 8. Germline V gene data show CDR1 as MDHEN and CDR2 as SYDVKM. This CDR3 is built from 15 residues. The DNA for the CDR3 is TGTGCCAGCAGTTTAAGTGGGACAGCTTCATATGGCTACACCTTC. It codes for CASSLSGTASYGYTF.